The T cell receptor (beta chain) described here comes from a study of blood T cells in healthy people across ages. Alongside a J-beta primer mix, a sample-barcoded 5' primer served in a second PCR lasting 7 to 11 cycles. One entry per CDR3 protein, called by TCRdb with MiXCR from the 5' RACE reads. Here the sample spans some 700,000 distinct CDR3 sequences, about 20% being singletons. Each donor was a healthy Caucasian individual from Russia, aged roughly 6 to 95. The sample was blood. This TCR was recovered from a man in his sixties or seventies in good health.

Written as DNA, the CDR3 is TGTGCCAGCAGTGACCCGGGGGGGGCCAAAAACATTCAGTACTTC. It codes for CASSDPGGAKNIQYF. The chain employs TRBV25-1 and TRBJ2-4, with 8 bases aligning to TRBD2. This CDR3 is built from 15 residues. The V gene end was trimmed by 3 bases and the J gene end by 1 base; junction bases not matched to a gene: 2. Germline loops: CDR1 MGHDK, CDR2 SYGVNS.